The sequence of this T cell receptor (beta chain) was determined in a study of OX40 agonist ivuxolimab in advanced cancers. As for the study more broadly: Ivuxolimab, which targeted the costimulatory receptor OX40 (CD134), was an agonistic, fully human IgG2 monoclonal antibody. Prior anti-PD-1, anti-PD-L1 or anti-CTLA-4 therapy was permitted, and approximately 40% of dose-escalation patients had received checkpoint inhibitors. Peripheral TCRbeta sequencing was intended to test whether TCR sequence diversity was altered and clonal T-cell expansion was caused by ivuxolimab. Partial responses occurred in three dose-escalation patients, of whom one had hepatocellular carcinoma and two had cutaneous melanoma. Of the roughly 53 patients in dose escalation, 19 had hepatocellular carcinoma, about 15 had melanoma, 9 had renal cell carcinoma and 9 had head and neck cancer. The paper describes the monotherapy dose-escalation part (N of about 47 patients) of the phase I trial of ivuxolimab. In the dose-escalation cohort, around four fifths of patients were male, and the mean age was around 60 years, with a range of roughly 23 to 85. Intravenous ivuxolimab was administered to patients every 2 weeks at six dose levels: 0.01, 0.1, 0.3, 1.5, 3 and 10 mg/kg. Study-wide conclusions, independent of this receptor: At doses from 0.1 to 3.0 mg/kg, clonal expansion was seen in both CD4+ and CD8+ blood T cells between baseline and week 6. In the 0.1-3.0 mg/kg groups, partial responders had among the lowest normalized peripheral clonal expansion, particularly in CD8+ T cells. The antigen specificity of the clonally expanded peripheral T cells was not determined. Low levels of normalized T-cell clonal expansion were also seen in some patients who did not respond. On average, CD8+ T cells showed more expanded clones than CD4+ T cells after ivuxolimab.

The table lists this clone with a count of one. Its binding antigen is unknown. No base qualities exist here, and no much larger clone lies one base off it. Patients with a history of autoimmune disease or receiving systemic immunosuppression were excluded from the trial. In every dose cohort, peripheral blood was drawn for TCR sequencing at baseline, cycle 4 day 1, and cycle 7 day 1. Samples came from an open-label, multicenter, first-in-human phase I dose-escalation trial of ivuxolimab. Adults with locally advanced or metastatic head and neck squamous cell, hepatocellular, melanoma or renal cell carcinoma were enrolled in the trial. Before TCR sequencing, CD4+ T cells and CD8+ T cells were sorted from peripheral blood as separate populations. The CDR3 holds 16 amino acids from the cysteine to the phenylalanine. The kept DNA is CDR3 alone, 48 bases in frame from the first base. Genomic DNA was extracted from sorted cells for sequencing of the TCRbeta CDR3 region. TCRbeta CDR3 regions were sequenced using the immunoSEQ Assay. TCRdb provides this immuneACCESS table in a form limited to in-frame rearrangements. Some clones are lacking; in checked studies, under half of them reflect an unresolved V gene, and why the rest are absent is not known. Present in this sample are 47,000 or so clones, 70% to 90% of which were seen just once. 40% to 55% of the sample goes to the ten largest clones.

The source of this sequence is an adult with an advanced solid tumor such as melanoma, head and neck, liver or kidney cancer. This chain joins TRBV21-1 to TRBJ1-4. TRBV21-1 is marked as a pseudogene. Sequencing was performed on CD4+ or CD8+ T cells sorted from blood, taken in a trial of the OX40 agonist ivuxolimab. The DNA is TGTGCCAGCAGCAAAACGTGTGGGGAATTCGATGAAAAACTGTTTTTT. This sequence encodes CASSKTCGEFDEKLFF.